One T cell receptor (beta chain) is described in this entry. Its antigen is not identified. Clones were sequenced by immunoSEQ multiplex PCR, and TCRdb holds only the in-frame ones, with some missing. The table shows some 80,000 clones, with approximately 85% occurring only once. V lost 1 base and J 0 bases, leaving 8 bases between the germline ends. The germline CDR1 and CDR2 sequences are SGHRS and YFSETQ. CDR3 size: 14 residues. This specimen comes from a study of OX40 agonist ivuxolimab in advanced cancers. The overall study: Melanoma, hepatocellular carcinoma, head and neck or renal cell cancer occurred in dose-escalation patients. Study-wide results and caveats: Compared with others, partial responders at 0.1-3.0 mg/kg displayed clonal expansion among the lowest.

The J gene is TRBJ2-7, the V gene TRBV5-1; D gene uncertain. The sequence was collected from an adult with an advanced solid tumor such as melanoma, head and neck, liver or kidney cancer. Sequenced material: CD4+ or CD8+ T cells sorted from blood, taken in a trial of the OX40 agonist ivuxolimab. The CDR3, as DNA: TGCGCCAGCAGCTTGAAAAACCCCTCCTACGAGCAGTACTTC. Its translation: CASSLKNPSYEQYF. Full variable domain (outside the CDR3, taken from reference TRBV5-1 and TRBJ2-7): KAGVTQTPRYLIKTRGQQVTLSCSPISGHRSVSWYQQTPGQGLQFLFEYFSETQRNKGNFPGRFSGRQFSNSRSEMNVSTLELGDSALYLCASSLKNPSYEQYFGPGTRLTVT.